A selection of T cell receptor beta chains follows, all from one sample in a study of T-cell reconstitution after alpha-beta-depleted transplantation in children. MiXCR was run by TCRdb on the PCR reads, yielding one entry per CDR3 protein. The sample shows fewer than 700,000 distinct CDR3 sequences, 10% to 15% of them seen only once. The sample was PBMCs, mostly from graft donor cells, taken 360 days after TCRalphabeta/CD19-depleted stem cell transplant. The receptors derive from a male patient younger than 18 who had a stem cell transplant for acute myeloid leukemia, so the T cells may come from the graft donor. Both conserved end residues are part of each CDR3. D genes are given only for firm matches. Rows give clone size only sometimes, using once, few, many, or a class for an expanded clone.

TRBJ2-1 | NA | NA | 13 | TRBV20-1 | TGCTCTAGTGGACATGGGTTAGGCGATGAGCAGTTCTTC | CSSGHGLGDEQFF
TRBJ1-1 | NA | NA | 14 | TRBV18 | TGTGCCAGCTCACCGTCCTCCGGGAACACTGAAGCTTTCTTT | CASSPSSGNTEAFF
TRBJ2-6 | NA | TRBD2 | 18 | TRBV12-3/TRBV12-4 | TGTGCCAGCACCCTCGGACTAGCGGCTCTCTCTGGGGCCAACGTCCTGACTTTC | CASTLGLAALSGANVLTF
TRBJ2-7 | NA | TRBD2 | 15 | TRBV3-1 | TGTGCCAGCAGCCAAGGTAGCGGGATTGGGTACGAGCAGTACTTC | CASSQGSGIGYEQYF
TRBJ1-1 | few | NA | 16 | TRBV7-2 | TGTGCCAGCAGCTTAGGCTCAGGGCCGCCGAACACTGAAGCTTTCTTT | CASSLGSGPPNTEAFF
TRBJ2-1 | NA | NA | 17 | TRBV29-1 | TGCAGCGTGACCCTGGGCGGGACACCTCGCTCCTACAATGAGCAGTTCTTC | CSVTLGGTPRSYNEQFF
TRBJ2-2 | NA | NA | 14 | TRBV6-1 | TGTGCCAGCAGGAAGACAGGGAACACCGGGGAGCTGTTTTTT | CASRKTGNTGELFF
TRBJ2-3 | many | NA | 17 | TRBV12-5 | TGTGCTAGTTGCTTGGCCCTTGGGATTACAAGCACAGATACGCAGTATTTT | CASCLALGITSTDTQYF
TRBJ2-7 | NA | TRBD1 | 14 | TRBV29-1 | TGCAGCGTTGAAGTAAGGGACAGCCTCTACGAGCAGTACTTC | CSVEVRDSLYEQYF
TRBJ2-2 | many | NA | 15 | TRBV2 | TGTGCCAGCAGCCCCCTTGGGACTTCCACCGGGGAGCTGTTTTTT | CASSPLGTSTGELFF
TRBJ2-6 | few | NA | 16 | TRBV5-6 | TGTGCCAGCAGCTTGGACAGCATCTCTGGGGCCAACGTCCTGACTTTC | CASSLDSISGANVLTF
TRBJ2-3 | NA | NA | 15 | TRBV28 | TGTGCCAGTAGAGAAACAAGAGCGGGCACAGATACGCAGTATTTT | CASRETRAGTDTQYF
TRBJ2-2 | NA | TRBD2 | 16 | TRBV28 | TGTGCCAGCCTGTGGACTAGCGGATACTACACCGGGGAGCTGTTTTTT | CASLWTSGYYTGELFF
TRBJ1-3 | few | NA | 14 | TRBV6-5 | TGTGCCAGCAGTTACTCGAAAGGGGGAAACACCATATATTTT | CASSYSKGGNTIYF
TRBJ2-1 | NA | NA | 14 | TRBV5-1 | TGCGCCAGCAGCGGAGGGGGCGTCGGCAATGAGCAGTTCTTC | CASSGGGVGNEQFF
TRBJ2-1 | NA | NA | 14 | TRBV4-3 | TGCGCCAGCAGCCCCCTATGGCAGTTGAATGAGCAGTTCTTC | CASSPLWQLNEQFF
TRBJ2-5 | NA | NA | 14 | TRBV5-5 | TGTGCCAGCAGCTTGCCAGGGATGCGAGAGACCCAGTACTTC | CASSLPGMRETQYF
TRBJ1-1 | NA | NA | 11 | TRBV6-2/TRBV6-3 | TGTGCCAGCAGTTCTTACACTGAAGCTTTCTTT | CASSSYTEAFF
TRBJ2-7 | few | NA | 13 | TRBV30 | TGTGCCTGGTCGGCAGGGAGAAACTACGAGCAGTACTTC | CAWSAGRNYEQYF
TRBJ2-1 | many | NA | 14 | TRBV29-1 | TGCAGCGTTTTGAGGCCTTTCTCCTACAATGAGCAGTTCTTC | CSVLRPFSYNEQFF
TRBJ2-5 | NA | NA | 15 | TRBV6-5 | TGTGCCAGCAGTTACTTAGGCACAGCGGGAGAGACCCAGTACTTC | CASSYLGTAGETQYF
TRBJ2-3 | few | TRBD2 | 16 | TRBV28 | TGTGCCAGCAGTGTGTCAGCGGGAGGAATGGCAGATACGCAGTATTTT | CASSVSAGGMADTQYF
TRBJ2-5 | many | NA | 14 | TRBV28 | TGTGCCAGCAGTTTTAGGAGACACCAAGAGACCCAGTACTTC | CASSFRRHQETQYF
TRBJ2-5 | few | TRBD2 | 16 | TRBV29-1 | TGCAGCGTTGAATTCCTAGCGGGAGACCTCCAAGAGACCCAGTACTTC | CSVEFLAGDLQETQYF
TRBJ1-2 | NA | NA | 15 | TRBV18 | TGTGCCAGCTCACCACCGTGGGAGTCAAACTATGGCTACACCTTC | CASSPPWESNYGYTF
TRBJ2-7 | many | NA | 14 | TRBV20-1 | TGCAGTGCCCAGAGACCCAGCCTCTCCTACGAGCAGTACTTC | CSAQRPSLSYEQYF
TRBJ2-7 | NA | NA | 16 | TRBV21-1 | TGTGCCAGCAGCAAAGAGGATAGCGGGGTCTTTTGTGAGCAGTACTTC | CASSKEDSGVFCEQYF
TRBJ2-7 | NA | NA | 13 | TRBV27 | TGTGCCAGCGCTAGGGGGGGCCCCTACGAGCAGTACTTC | CASARGGPYEQYF
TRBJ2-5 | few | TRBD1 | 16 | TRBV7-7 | TGTGCTAGCAGCTCCCGGGACAGGGACCCTCAAGAGACCCAGTACTTC | CASSSRDRDPQETQYF
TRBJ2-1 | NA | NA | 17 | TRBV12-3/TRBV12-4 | TGTGCCAGCTTGGGGGGCAGACTAGTAAATTCCTACAATGAGCAGTTCTTC | CASLGGRLVNSYNEQFF
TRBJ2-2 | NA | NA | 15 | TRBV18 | TGTGCCAGCTCACCATCCGTCCCTAACACCGGGGAGCTGTTTTTT | CASSPSVPNTGELFF
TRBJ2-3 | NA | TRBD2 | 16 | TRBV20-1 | TGCAGTGCAAGTACCGGGTGGACTAGCATAACAGATACGCAGTATTTT | CSASTGWTSITDTQYF
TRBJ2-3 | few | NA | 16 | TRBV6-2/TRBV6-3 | TGTGCCAGCAGTTACTCGAAGCGGGCGGGGGCACATACGCAGTATTTT | CASSYSKRAGAHTQYF
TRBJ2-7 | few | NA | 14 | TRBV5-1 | TGCGCCAGCAGCAGGGACTTTCTAAGAGGCGAGCAGTACTTC | CASSRDFLRGEQYF
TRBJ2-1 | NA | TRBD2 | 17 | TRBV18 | TGTGCCAGCTCACGTCGTGGAGCGGGAGGCTCCTACAATGAGCAGTTCTTC | CASSRRGAGGSYNEQFF
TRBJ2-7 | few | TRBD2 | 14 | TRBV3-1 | TGTGCCAGCAGCCGCCTAGCGGGTCTAAACGAGCAGTACTTC | CASSRLAGLNEQYF
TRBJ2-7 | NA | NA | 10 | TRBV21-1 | TGTTCCATAATGTCCAACGAGCAGTACTTC | CSIMSNEQYF
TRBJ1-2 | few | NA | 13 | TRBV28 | TGTGCCAGCAGTTTATCGCCCAACTATGGCTACACCTTC | CASSLSPNYGYTF
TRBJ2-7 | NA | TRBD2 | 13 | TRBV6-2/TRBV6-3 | TGTGCCAGCAGGCCCCCGGGAGGCTACGAGCAGTACTTC | CASRPPGGYEQYF
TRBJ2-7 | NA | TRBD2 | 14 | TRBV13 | TGTGCCAGCAGCAGTACTAGCGACTCCTACGAGCAGTACTTC | CASSSTSDSYEQYF